This TCR beta chain was sequenced in a study of spatial heterogeneity in lung cancer. Study results and limitations: Expanded alpha and beta TCR counts within tumors tracked tumor mutation counts.

Time point: sample taken at primary tumor resection. A single record per CDR3 protein comes from TCRdb applying MiXCR to the 5' RACE reads. The sample records about 18,000 distinct CDR3 sequences, around a tenth being singletons. The CDR3 covers 11 residues. V lost 7 bases and J 3 bases, leaving 7 bases between the germline ends. Germline-derived CDR1 and CDR2 are ENHRY and SYGVKD. This clonotype was seen at least ten times. Its antigen is unidentified. As an off-target read in a library built for alpha chains, this beta chain has a frequency of little significance. This chain uses TRBV10-3 with TRBJ2-7; D not resolved. This sequence was found in a female donor with early-stage non-small cell lung cancer. Material: lung tumor tissue, obtained at surgery. Written as DNA, the CDR3 is TGTGCCATCACTCCATTCTACGAGCAGTACTTC. This sequence encodes CAITPFYEQYF.